This TCR beta chain was obtained from a study of cytotoxic CD8 clonotypes in ibrutinib-treated CLL. Germline CDR1 and CDR2: MNHEY and SMNVEV (reference sequence). This CDR3 has 13 amino acids. The V end lost 1 base, the J end lost 5 bases, and 8 bases lay between the germline ends. Clones were read by immunoSEQ multiplex PCR, and TCRdb kept only the in-frame ones, dropping some. The data show approximately 2,500 clones, around four fifths seen once. The chain links TRBV27 to TRBJ2-5; D assignment may be TRBD1 or TRBD2 (6 bases each). Sequenced material: PBMCs, taken before ibrutinib treatment. The TCR comes from a human donor with chronic lymphocytic leukemia. CDR3 protein: CASSLWGAETQYF. The CDR3 DNA reads TGTGCCAGCAGTTTATGGGGGGCTGAGACCCAGTACTTC.